There are a few counts of the clone carrying this TCR beta chain. What it recognizes is unknown. These data originate in a study of T-cell reconstitution after alpha-beta-depleted transplantation in children. Study observations and caveats: Reported findings indicate that, about two months after transplant, alpha-beta T cells came from several hundred expanded clones, which were derived from non-depleted graft cells. Most T-cell counts and diversity one year after the transplant came from T cells that were newly produced.

V dropped 3 bases and J dropped 0; count of bases not matched to a gene: 8. The CDR3 has 18 residues. In germline, CDR1 is MDHEN, CDR2 SYDVKM. Unique molecular identifiers were used in preparing the TCRbeta library. MiXCR, applied by TCRdb to the PCR reads, yields one record per CDR3 protein. The sample lists approximately 350,000 distinct CDR3 sequences; around 15% were seen once. Specimen: PBMCs, mostly from graft donor cells, collected 360 days after TCRalphabeta/CD19-depleted stem cell transplant. The chain carries TRBV28 and TRBJ2-7; 13 nucleotides align to TRBD2. The sequence was collected from a male patient aged 2-10 years who had a stem cell transplant for acute lymphoblastic leukemia, so the T cells may come from the graft donor. Here the CDR3 reads CASSLTLAGGPSSYEQYF. Here the CDR3 DNA reads TGTGCCAGCAGTTTGACACTAGCGGGAGGGCCCAGCTCCTACGAGCAGTACTTC. Drawing the rest from reference TRBV28 and TRBJ2-7, the complete variable domain is DVKVTQSSRYLVKRTGEKVFLECVQDMDHENMFWYRQDPGLGLRLIYFSYDVKMKEKGDIPEGYSVSREKKERFSLILESASTNQTSMYLCASSLTLAGGPSSYEQYFGPGTRLTVT.